This entry describes one TCR beta chain. As yet, its antigen is unknown. This sample was included in a study of OX40 agonist ivuxolimab in advanced cancers. Looking at the study overall: Hepatocellular carcinoma, melanoma, renal cell or head and neck cancer occurred in dose-escalation patients. Study-wide results and caveats: Some patients without response likewise showed low normalized clonal expansion. Averaging showed that CD8+ T cells had more expanded clones than CD4+ did.

Repertoires were generated with immunoSEQ multiplex PCR, while TCRdb's copy carries only in-frame clones and drops some. Of approximately 80,000 clones listed, roughly 87% are singletons. V lost 2 bases, J lost 4 bases, and 9 bases lay in between. This CDR3 has 13 amino acids. Germline values: CDR1 GTSNPN, CDR2 SVGIG (reference sequence). The rearrangement links TRBV30 to TRBJ1-3, with D unclear. The clonotype originates from an adult with an advanced solid tumor such as melanoma, head and neck, liver or kidney cancer. The specimen comprised CD4+ or CD8+ T cells sorted from blood, sampled in a trial of the OX40 agonist ivuxolimab. CDR3 nucleotides: TGTGCCTGGAGTATGATGCTCGGAAACACCATATATTTT. Its protein is CAWSMMLGNTIYF.